This TCR beta chain was sequenced in a study of blood T cell repertoires in COVID-19. At the level of the study: Collection of acute and convalescent COVID-19 samples took place in the United States, Italy and Spain. Nucleic acid was either cDNA or gDNA, and it came from T cells, B-cell-depleted T cells, or PBMCs.

Under the authors' procedure: Scientists estimated how many nucleated cells there were by amplifying reference gene primers. TCRdb's table, derived via immunoSEQ multiplex PCR, lists solely in-frame clones and lacks some. That table gives V, J and clone size, and the DNA gave D and trimming. The table records about 140,000 clones, approximately 85% of them present only once. The CDR3 contains 15 residues. Trimming took 2 bases from V and 2 from J, leaving 13 bases between them. Per germline, CDR1 SGHRS and CDR2 YFSETQ. The sequenced material came from peripheral blood. The origin of this receptor is a human donor with acute or convalescent COVID-19. The donor label of this sample is uncertain. The rearrangement uses TRBV5-1 and TRBJ1-1, with D perhaps TRBD1 (5 bases). CDR3: CASSFQGGGNTEAFF. DNA of the CDR3: TGCGCCAGCAGCTTTCAGGGCGGGGGAAACACTGAAGCTTTCTTT.